The clone carrying this T cell receptor (beta chain) came up many times. The data were taken from a study of prognosis after radiotherapy for stage I lung cancer. Study-wide background: Histology showed adenocarcinoma in fewer than 15 patients versus squamous cell carcinoma in seven.

Germline lookup yields CDR1 LNHDA and CDR2 SQIVND (reference sequence). The CDR3 runs to 16 residues. The V end was cut by 4 bases, the J end by 0 bases, with 10 bases between. Two-round multiplex PCR, the amplification method, yielded TCR beta CDR3 from genomic DNA. The authors ran first-round PCR with primers specific to each TRBV and TRBJ gene. TCRdb ran MiXCR on the multiplex PCR reads and lists one entry per CDR3 protein. The table shows 25,000 to 30,000 distinct CDR3 sequences, with around 43% occurring only once. The clonotype comes from a donor over 45 with non-small cell lung cancer. The rearrangement uses TRBV19 and TRBJ1-6; D is undetermined. The material sequenced was PBMCs, taken before or after stereotactic body radiation therapy (not recorded which). In nucleotides, the CDR3 is TGTGCCAGTAGTAAGGCCCCGGGCTCCTATAATTCACCCCTCCACTTT. Translated: CASSKAPGSYNSPLHF.